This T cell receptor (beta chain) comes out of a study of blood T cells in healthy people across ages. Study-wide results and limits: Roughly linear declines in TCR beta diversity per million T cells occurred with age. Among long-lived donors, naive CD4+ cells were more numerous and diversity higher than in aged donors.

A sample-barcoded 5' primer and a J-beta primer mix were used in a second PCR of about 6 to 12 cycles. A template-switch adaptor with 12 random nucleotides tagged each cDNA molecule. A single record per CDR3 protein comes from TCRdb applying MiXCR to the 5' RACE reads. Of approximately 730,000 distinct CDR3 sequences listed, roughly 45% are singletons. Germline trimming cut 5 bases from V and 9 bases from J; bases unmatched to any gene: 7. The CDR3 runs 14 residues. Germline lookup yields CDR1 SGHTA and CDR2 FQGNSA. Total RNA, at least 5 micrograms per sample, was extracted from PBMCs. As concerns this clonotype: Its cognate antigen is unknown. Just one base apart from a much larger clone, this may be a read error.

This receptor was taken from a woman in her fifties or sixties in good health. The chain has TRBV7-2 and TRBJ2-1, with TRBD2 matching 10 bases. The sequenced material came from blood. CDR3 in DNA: TGTGCCAGCAGCGCGCCAGCGGGAGGGCCTGAGCAGTTCTTC. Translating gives CASSAPAGGPEQFF.